These 18 T cell receptor beta chains were all obtained from the same sample, sequenced in a study of blood T cell repertoires in COVID-19. Only in-frame clones appear in the TCRdb table, and some are missing; sequencing was by immunoSEQ multiplex PCR. The profile shows about 200,000 clones, around 81% of them singletons. The specimen was peripheral blood. The receptor source for this set is a man in his fifties or sixties with COVID-19, enrolled during active disease.

The rearrangement uses TRBV6-1 and TRBJ1-3, with D perhaps TRBD1 (5 bases). V was pared by 2 bases and J by 2 bases, with 16 bases between. The CDR3 has 17 residues. The germline V gene has CDR1 MNHNS and CDR2 SASEGT. In nucleotides, the CDR3 is TGTGCCAGCAGTGAAAGGAGGGTCGGGGCCCCTGGAAACACCATATATTTT. This codes for CASSERRVGAPGNTIYF.

The V gene is TRBV2, the J gene TRBJ2-7; TRBD1 aligns across 8 bases. This CDR3 has 12 amino acids. CDR1 is SNHLY and CDR2 is FYNNEI in the germline V gene. With V trimmed by 6 bases and J by 5 bases, 3 bases remained unmatched. DNA for the CDR3: TGTGCCAGCAGGGTGGACAGGGACGAGCAGTACTTC. Its protein is CASRVDRDEQYF.

This chain uses TRBV7-2 with TRBJ1-5, with 8 bases identical to TRBD1. Germline V gene data show CDR1 as SGHTA and CDR2 as FQGNSA. The V and J ends lost 4 bases and 6 bases, in that order; junction bases with no gene match: 5. The CDR3 runs 14 residues. In nucleotides, the CDR3 is TGTGCCAGCAGCTCCGGACAGGGTGGTCAGCCCCAGCATTTT. It yields the protein CASSSGQGGQPQHF.

This sequence joins TRBV28 and TRBJ2-1; 10 nucleotides match TRBD1. The CDR3 is 15 amino acids. Losses at the gene ends were 4 bases for V and 3 bases for J; bases not matched to a gene: 3. Germline lookup yields CDR1 MDHEN and CDR2 SYDVKM. This CDR3 is CASSSGTGDYNEQFF. The CDR3 region has the DNA TGTGCCAGCAGTTCCGGGACAGGGGACTACAATGAGCAGTTCTTC.

The chain carries TRBV12-5 and TRBJ2-1, with 7 bases fitting TRBD1. V was clipped by 2 bases and J by 8 bases; unmatched bases: 6. Germline loops: CDR1 LGHNT, CDR2 FRNRAP. The CDR3 consists of 14 residues. The DNA of the CDR3 is TGTGCTAGTGGTTTGATTAGACAGGGACATGAGCAGTTCTTC. Translation: CASGLIRQGHEQFF.

CDR3 amino acids: CASSRGKEITYEQYF. CDR3 coding DNA: TGCGCCAGCAGCCGTGGTAAGGAGATTACCTACGAGCAGTACTTC. The chain combines TRBV5-1 with TRBJ2-7; D is unclear. Trimming shortened V by 4 bases and J by 2 bases, and 16 bases separated the two germline ends. Germline CDR1 reads SGHRS; CDR2 reads YFSETQ. The CDR3 is 15 residues long.

This CDR3 is CASSQMTGDNSPLHF. The CDR3, as DNA: TGTGCCAGCAGCCAAATGACAGGGGATAATTCACCCCTCCACTTT. This chain joins TRBV4-2 and TRBJ1-6; TRBD1 aligns across 8 bases. The CDR3 runs 15 residues. Germline CDR1 reads LGHNA; CDR2 reads YNFKEQ. V shed 2 bases, J shed 5 bases, and the junction held 2 bases outside the gene matches.

The chain recombines TRBV7-9 with TRBJ1-1; a weak D match, TRBD1 (5 bases). Trimming removed 5 bases at V and 4 bases at J, with 14 bases between. Germline assignment: CDR1 SEHNR and CDR2 FQNEAQ (reference sequence). The CDR3 length is 14 residues. The CDR3 nucleotides read TGTGCCAGCAGCCCCGGACTCGGGGGCACTGAAGCTTTCTTT. The encoded protein is CASSPGLGGTEAFF.

The chain combines TRBV28 with TRBJ1-6; tentatively, D is TRBD1 (5 bases). Deletions cut 1 base from V and 7 bases from J, with 17 bases between. The CDR3 loop spans 17 amino acids. Looked up from germline, CDR1 is MDHEN and CDR2 is SYDVKM. CDR3 DNA sequence: TGTGCCAGCAGTTTATCATCAGGGTTTGGGCTAAATTCACCCCTCCACTTT. Amino acids: CASSLSSGFGLNSPLHF.

The chain links TRBV6-2 or TRBV6-3 to TRBJ1-5; the match to TRBD1 covers 7 bases. Germline trimming cut 0 bases from V and 9 bases from J; bases unmatched to any gene: 8. Germline-derived CDR1 and CDR2 are MNHEY and SVGEGT. This CDR3 region has 15 residues. The CDR3 DNA reads as TGTGCCAGCAGTTACTCGCTCAGGGGGATAGGGCCCCAGCATTTT. This encodes CASSYSLRGIGPQHF.

The chain joins TRBV3-1 (or the pseudogene TRBV3-2) to TRBJ2-6; D gene unclear. Trimming removed 2 bases from V and 0 bases from J, with 8 bases in between. Germline V lookup: CDR1 LGHDT, CDR2 YNNKEL (reference sequence). The CDR3 runs 16 residues. CDR3 sequence: CASSQPGNSGANVLTF. DNA for the CDR3: TGTGCCAGCAGCCAACCCGGTAACTCTGGGGCCAACGTCCTGACTTTC.

The rearrangement links TRBV4-2 to TRBJ2-3, with TRBD2 identical over 10 bases. The length of the CDR3 is 15 residues. J was trimmed by 0 bases and V by 4 bases; bases with no gene match: 1. The germline CDR1 and CDR2 sequences are LGHNA and YNFKEQ. CDR3 residues: CASSRSGGSTDTQYF. Here the CDR3 DNA reads TGTGCCAGCAGCCGTAGCGGGGGGAGCACAGATACGCAGTATTTT.

This rearrangement joins TRBV30 to TRBJ1-6, with D perhaps matching TRBD1 (5 bases). The CDR3 totals 17 residues. From germline, CDR1 is GTSNPN and CDR2 SVGIG (reference sequence). V was shortened by 2 bases and J by 9 bases, with 23 bases between the two germline ends. Here the CDR3 reads CAWSQLRQSPRGSPLHF. The CDR3 region has the DNA TGTGCCTGGAGTCAACTAAGACAGTCCCCAAGGGGTTCACCCCTCCACTTT.

This sequence joins TRBV2 and TRBJ1-1, with D perhaps matching TRBD1 (5 bases). The CDR3 runs to 12 residues. Trimming stripped 8 bases from V and 7 bases from J, with 14 bases between. Germline CDR1 SNHLY, CDR2 FYNNEI. The CDR3: CASGEGQLEAFF. The CDR3 DNA reads as TGTGCCAGCGGGGAGGGGCAGCTTGAAGCTTTCTTT.

The V and J genes are TRBV6-1 and TRBJ1-2; D ambiguous. The CDR3 length is 13 residues. Trimming took 1 base from V and 4 from J, leaving 7 bases between them. Germline V gene lookup returns CDR1 MNHNS and CDR2 SASEGT. The CDR3 DNA follows: TGTGCCAGCAGTGAAGGAGGGTTCTATGGCTACACCTTC. It yields the protein CASSEGGFYGYTF.

The rearrangement joins TRBV11-3 to TRBJ2-5, with 9 positions matching TRBD1. The junction had 10 bases not matched to a gene; V was cut back by 5 bases and J by 9 bases. Germline V gene data show CDR1 as SGHNT and CDR2 as YENEEA. CDR3 length: 14 amino acids. CDR3 nucleotides: TGTGCCAGCAGCCGGGGACAGGGCCAAACTGCCCAGTACTTC. Translating gives CASSRGQGQTAQYF.

The rearrangement uses TRBV5-1 and TRBJ2-1; 7 bases map to TRBD2. This CDR3 contains 16 residues. The V and J ends lost 0 bases and 0 bases, in that order; junction bases with no gene match: 3. Germline values: CDR1 SGHRS, CDR2 YFSETQ. CDR3 sequence reads: CASSLEAGASYNEQFF. CDR3 nucleotide sequence: TGCGCCAGCAGCTTGGAGGCGGGAGCCTCCTACAATGAGCAGTTCTTC.

This clone has only one observation. CDR3 in amino acids: CATSRLYGGIGNTIYF. The CDR3, as DNA: TGTGCCACCAGCAGACTATACGGGGGGATTGGAAACACCATATATTTT. The V call is TRBV15, the J call TRBJ1-3; TRBD1 is a possible D gene (5 bases). In germline, CDR1 is LNHNV, CDR2 YYDKDF (reference sequence). The CDR3 consists of 16 residues. V shed 2 bases and J shed 3 bases, with 14 bases lying between them.